This entry lists 8 T cell receptor beta chains sequenced from one sample in a study of cytomegalovirus exposure and HLA in healthy donors. PCR primers comprised 60 Vbeta and 13 Jbeta primers. Data came from immunoSEQ multiplex PCR; TCRdb stores just in-frame clones and leaves some out. The repertoire holds under 150,000 clones, about 81% seen once, with around 8.5% in the top ten. The sample consisted of PBMCs. Receptors originate from a woman aged 45-65 years in good health and CMV-seropositive.

This rearrangement joins TRBV2 to TRBJ2-6; TRBD2 matches at 10 bases. CDR1 is SNHLY and CDR2 is FYNNEI in the germline V gene. V lost 5 bases and J lost 0; bases outside the gene matches: 4. The CDR3 loop spans 17 amino acids. The CDR3 coding sequence is TGTGCCAGCAGTCGGACTAGCGGATACTCTGGGGCCAACGTCCTGACTTTC. Encoded protein: CASSRTSGYSGANVLTF.

The chain joins TRBV6-1 to TRBJ1-1; possible D gene TRBD1, 6 bases. The length of the CDR3 is 15 residues. Germline values: CDR1 MNHNS, CDR2 SASEGT. V lost 4 bases to trimming and J lost 0 bases, with 12 bases between them. The CDR3 DNA reads TGTGCCAGCAGTGTAGGACAGCTCATGAACACTGAAGCTTTCTTT. Translation gives CASSVGQLMNTEAFF.

The chain is built from TRBV10-3 and TRBJ1-5; TRBD1 is a possible D gene (5 bases). V gave up 3 bases and J gave up 7 bases, with 16 bases separating them. Germline assignment: CDR1 ENHRY and CDR2 SYGVKD. The CDR3 length is 15 residues. This CDR3 is CAISDVRVDQQPQHF. DNA of the CDR3: TGTGCCATCAGTGACGTCAGGGTGGACCAACAGCCCCAGCATTTT.

V gene TRBV7-6 combines with J gene TRBJ2-2, with D possibly TRBD2 on 5 matching bases. Germline CDR1 and CDR2: SGHVS and FNYEAQ. The V end was cut by 1 base, the J end by 3 bases, with 18 bases between. The CDR3 has 18 residues. Here the CDR3 reads CASSLESRRVPHTGELFF. The CDR3 bases are TGTGCCAGCAGCTTAGAGTCTAGGCGGGTTCCCCACACCGGGGAGCTGTTTTTT.

The chain employs TRBV9 and TRBJ2-2, with D possibly TRBD1 on 5 matching bases. Germline assignment: CDR1 SGDLS and CDR2 YYNGEE. V lost 2 bases and J lost 5, with 13 bases in between. The CDR3 spans 15 residues. The CDR3 bases are TGTGCCAGCAGCGTTAGGGGTTCTGATACCGGGGAGCTGTTTTTT. This encodes CASSVRGSDTGELFF. The full variable domain, rest sourced from reference TRBV9 and TRBJ2-2, is DSGVTQTPKHLITATGQRVTLRCSPRSGDLSVYWYQQSLDQGLQFLIQYYNGEERAKGNILERFSAQQFPDLHSELNLSSLELGDSALYFCASSVRGSDTGELFFGEGSRLTVL.

The chain is built from TRBV4-1 and TRBJ2-7; 12 nucleotides line up with TRBD2. V shed 3 bases and J 0 bases; nucleotides not matched to a gene: 6. CDR3 length equals 17 residues. Germline-derived CDR1 and CDR2 are MGHRA and YSYEKL. CDR3 loop: CASSQGGLAGYSYEQYF. The CDR3 region has the DNA TGCGCCAGCAGCCAGGGTGGACTAGCGGGGTACTCCTACGAGCAGTACTTC.

The gene calls are TRBV7-6 and TRBJ2-3, with 10 bases fitting TRBD2. The CDR3 runs 16 residues. Unmatched junction bases numbered 9, after V lost 5 bases and J lost 4 bases. CDR1 is SGHVS and CDR2 is FNYEAQ in the germline V gene. The CDR3 spells CASSTRSGRRPDTQYF. The CDR3 nucleotides are TGTGCCAGCAGCACCCGTAGCGGGAGGAGGCCAGATACGCAGTATTTT.

The genes are TRBV5-1 and TRBJ2-1; no firm D call. V lost 0 bases to trimming and J lost 0 bases, with 7 bases between them. The CDR3 contains 15 residues. From germline, CDR1 is SGHRS and CDR2 YFSETQ. The CDR3, as DNA: TGCGCCAGCAGCTTGGCCCGCAGCTCCTACAATGAGCAGTTCTTC. It codes for CASSLARSSYNEQFF. The complete variable domain, with remaining parts taken from reference TRBV5-1 and TRBJ2-1, reads KAGVTQTPRYLIKTRGQQVTLSCSPISGHRSVSWYQQTPGQGLQFLFEYFSETQRNKGNFPGRFSGRQFSNSRSEMNVSTLELGDSALYLCASSLARSSYNEQFFGPGTRLTVL.